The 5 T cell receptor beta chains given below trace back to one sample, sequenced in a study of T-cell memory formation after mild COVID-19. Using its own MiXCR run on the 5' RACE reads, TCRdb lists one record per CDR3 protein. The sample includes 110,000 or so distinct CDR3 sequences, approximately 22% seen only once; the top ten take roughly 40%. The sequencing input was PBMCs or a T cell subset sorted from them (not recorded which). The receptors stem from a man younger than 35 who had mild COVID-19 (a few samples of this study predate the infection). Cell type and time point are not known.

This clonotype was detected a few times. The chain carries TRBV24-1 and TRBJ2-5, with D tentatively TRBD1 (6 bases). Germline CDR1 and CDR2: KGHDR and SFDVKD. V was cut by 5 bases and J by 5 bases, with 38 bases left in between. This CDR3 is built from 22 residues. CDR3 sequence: CATSVETGNLLEPGVGVETQYF. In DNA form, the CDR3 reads TGTGCCACCAGTGTCGAGACAGGAAACTTACTTGAGCCAGGGGTTGGGGTGGAGACCCAGTACTTC.

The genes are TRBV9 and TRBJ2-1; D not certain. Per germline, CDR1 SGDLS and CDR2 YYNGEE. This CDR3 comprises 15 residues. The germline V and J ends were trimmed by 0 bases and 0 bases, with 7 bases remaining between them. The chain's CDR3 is CASSVEGLSYNEQFF. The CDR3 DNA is TGTGCCAGCAGCGTAGAAGGGCTCTCCTACAATGAGCAGTTCTTC.

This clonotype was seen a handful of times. The CDR3 coding sequence is TGTGCGACGACAGGCCAGCCTACGGGGGAGCAGTACGTC. The encoded protein is CATTGQPTGEQYV. The rearrangement joins TRBV10-3 to TRBJ2-7; weak D call: TRBD1 (6 bases). The CDR3 has 13 amino acids. Germline V lookup: CDR1 ENHRY, CDR2 SYGVKD.

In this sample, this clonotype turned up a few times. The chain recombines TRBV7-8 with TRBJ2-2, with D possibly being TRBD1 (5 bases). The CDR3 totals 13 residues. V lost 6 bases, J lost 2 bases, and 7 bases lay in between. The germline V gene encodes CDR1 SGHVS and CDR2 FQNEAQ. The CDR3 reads CASRQGNTGELFF. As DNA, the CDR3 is TGTGCCAGCAGGCAGGGCAACACCGGGGAGCTGTTTTTT.

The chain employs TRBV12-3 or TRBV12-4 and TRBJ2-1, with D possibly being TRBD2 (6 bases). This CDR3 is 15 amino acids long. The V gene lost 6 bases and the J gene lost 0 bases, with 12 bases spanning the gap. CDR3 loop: CASRTGLGSYNEQFF. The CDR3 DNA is TGTGCCAGCAGAACGGGACTGGGCTCCTACAATGAGCAGTTCTTC.